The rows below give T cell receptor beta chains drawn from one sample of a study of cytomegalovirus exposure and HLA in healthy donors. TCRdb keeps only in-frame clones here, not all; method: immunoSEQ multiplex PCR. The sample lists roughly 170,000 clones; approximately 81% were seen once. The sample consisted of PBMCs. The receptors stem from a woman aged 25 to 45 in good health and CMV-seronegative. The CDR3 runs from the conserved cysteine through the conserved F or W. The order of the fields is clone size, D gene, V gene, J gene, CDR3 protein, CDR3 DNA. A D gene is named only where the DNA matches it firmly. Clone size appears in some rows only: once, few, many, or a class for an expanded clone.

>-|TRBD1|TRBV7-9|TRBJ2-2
CASSTDRDRGRRTGELFF
TGTGCCAGCAGCACCGACCGGGACAGGGGGCGCAGAACCGGGGAGCTGTTTTTT
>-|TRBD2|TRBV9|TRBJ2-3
CASSVGGRGSTDTQYF
TGTGCCAGCAGCGTAGGTGGGCGGGGGAGCACAGATACGCAGTATTTT
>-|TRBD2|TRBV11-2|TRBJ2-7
CASSALAGGFSYEQYF
TGTGCCAGCAGCGCTTTAGCGGGGGGGTTCTCCTACGAGCAGTACTTC
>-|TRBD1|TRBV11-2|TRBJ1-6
CASSREGQGRPTLHF
TGTGCCAGCAGCCGAGAGGGACAGGGGCGCCCGACCCTCCACTTT
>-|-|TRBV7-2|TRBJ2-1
CASSQSQGKQFF
TGTGCCAGCAGCCAAAGCCAGGGCAAGCAGTTCTTC
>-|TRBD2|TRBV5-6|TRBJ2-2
CASSHPQLAGNTGELFF
TGTGCCAGCAGCCACCCTCAGCTAGCGGGAAACACCGGGGAGCTGTTTTTT
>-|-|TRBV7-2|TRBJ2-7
CASSLVDSSEQYF
TGTGCCAGCAGCTTAGTAGACAGTTCCGAGCAGTACTTC
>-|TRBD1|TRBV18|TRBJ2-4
CASSLDRGVAKNSQYF
TGTGCCAGCTCACTGGACAGGGGTGTCGCCAAAAACAGTCAGTACTTC
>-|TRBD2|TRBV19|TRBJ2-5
CASSIASGGGETQYF
TGTGCCAGTAGTATTGCTAGCGGGGGAGGAGAGACCCAGTACTTC
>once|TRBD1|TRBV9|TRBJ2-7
CASSVDRAAYEQYF
TGTGCCAGCAGCGTGGACAGGGCAGCCTACGAGCAGTACTTC
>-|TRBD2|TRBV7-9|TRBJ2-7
CASSSPGGEQYF
TGTGCCAGCAGCTCCCCGGGGGGCGAGCAGTACTTC
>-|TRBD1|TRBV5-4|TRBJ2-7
CASSTQTGMNEQYF
TGTGCCAGCAGCACCCAGACAGGGATGAACGAGCAGTACTTC
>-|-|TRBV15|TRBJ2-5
CATSRAGGTRGTQYF
TGTGCCACCAGCAGAGCGGGGGGCACTAGGGGGACCCAGTACTTC
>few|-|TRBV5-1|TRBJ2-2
CASSEQVGDTGELFF
TGCGCCAGCAGTGAACAGGTGGGCGACACCGGGGAGCTGTTTTTT
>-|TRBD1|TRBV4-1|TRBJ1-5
CASSHHDRGNQPQHF
TGCGCCAGCAGCCATCATGACAGGGGCAATCAGCCCCAGCATTTT
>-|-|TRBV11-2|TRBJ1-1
CASSFLARGGSNTEAFF
TGTGCCAGCAGCTTTTTGGCTCGCGGGGGCTCGAACACTGAAGCTTTCTTT
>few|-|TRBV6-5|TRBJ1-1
CASSPEHRFTEAFF
TGTGCCAGCAGTCCCGAACACAGGTTCACTGAAGCTTTCTTT
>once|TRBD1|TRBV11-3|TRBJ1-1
CASSLGSGTGNTEAFF
TGTGCCAGCAGCCTCGGATCCGGGACAGGGAACACTGAAGCTTTCTTT
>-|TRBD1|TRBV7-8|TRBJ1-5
CASSLGQGAGSNQPQHF
TGTGCCAGCAGCCTCGGACAGGGGGCAGGTAGCAATCAGCCCCAGCATTTT
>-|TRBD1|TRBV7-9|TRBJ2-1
CASSSPPGQGSNEQFF
TGTGCCAGCAGCTCACCCCCGGGACAGGGGTCCAATGAGCAGTTCTTC